Sequencing of this TCR beta chain was carried out in a study of identical twins. In TCRdb, the 5' RACE reads were re-called with MiXCR into one record per CDR3 protein. Of approximately 700,000 distinct CDR3 sequences listed, around 6.1% are singletons. Trimming took 7 bases from V and 4 from J, leaving 17 bases between them. CDR1 is MNHEY, CDR2 SMNVEV, per germline (reference sequence). There are 15 residues in the CDR3. This clonotype was detected ten times or more. Material: naive T cells sorted from blood. V usage is TRBV27 and J usage is TRBJ2-1, with D perhaps TRBD1 (5 bases). This receptor was obtained from a man younger than 35 in good health. CDR3: CASNPGWMEYNEQFF. Here the CDR3 DNA reads TGTGCCAGCAATCCAGGGTGGATGGAGTACAATGAGCAGTTCTTC.